The clone carrying this T cell receptor (beta chain) was recorded a few times. CDR1 is GTSNPN and CDR2 is SVGIG in the germline V gene (reference sequence). V was shortened by 0 bases and J by 2 bases, with 14 bases between the two germline ends. The CDR3 has 16 residues. The data originate from a study of response to subunit inactivated influenza vaccine. One entry per CDR3 protein, called by TCRdb with MiXCR from the RT-PCR reads. The repertoire holds 150,000 to 200,000 distinct CDR3 sequences, approximately 12% seen once, with 25% to 35% in the top ten. These data were also reused for a study on T cells expressing NK-cell markers. That source notes: Making the TCR beta cDNA relied on 5'RACE template switching with UMIs. Repertoires of TCR beta were obtained from T cells sorted as CD3+CD56+NKG2C+, CD3+CD56+NKG2C- and CD3+CD56-NKG2C+. Among the eight sequenced donors, seven tested HCMV-seropositive and one tested seronegative. Unclear, still, was the HCMV specificity of the expanded NKG2C+ T cell clones.

The chain carries TRBV30 and TRBJ1-5, with D uncertain. This TCR came from a man aged 50 to 60 who received an inactivated influenza vaccine. The source was CD8+ T cells sorted from PBMCs, collected 11 to 12 days after vaccination. The DNA for the CDR3 is TGTGCCTGGAGTGTACCAGTTAGGGAGGGCAATCAGCCCCAGCATTTT. It yields the protein CAWSVPVREGNQPQHF.